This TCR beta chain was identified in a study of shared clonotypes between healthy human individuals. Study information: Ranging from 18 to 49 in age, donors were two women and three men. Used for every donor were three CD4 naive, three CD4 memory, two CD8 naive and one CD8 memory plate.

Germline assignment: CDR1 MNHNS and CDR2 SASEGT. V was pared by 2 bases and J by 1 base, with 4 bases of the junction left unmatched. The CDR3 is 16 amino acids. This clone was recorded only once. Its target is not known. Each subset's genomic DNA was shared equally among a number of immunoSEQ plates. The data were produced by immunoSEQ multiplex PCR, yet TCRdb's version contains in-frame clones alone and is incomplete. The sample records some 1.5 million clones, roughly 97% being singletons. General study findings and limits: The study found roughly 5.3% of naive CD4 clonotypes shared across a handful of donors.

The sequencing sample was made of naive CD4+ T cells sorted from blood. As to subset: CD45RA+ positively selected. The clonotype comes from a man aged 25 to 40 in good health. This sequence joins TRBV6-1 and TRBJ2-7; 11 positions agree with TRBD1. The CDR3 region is CASSERDRGYSYEQYF. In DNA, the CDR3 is TGTGCCAGCAGTGAACGGGACAGGGGGTATTCCTACGAGCAGTACTTC.